Shown below are 15 T cell receptor beta chains from a single sample sequenced in a study of OX40 agonist ivuxolimab in advanced cancers. Some clones are missing from TCRdb's copy, which holds only in-frame ones; the method was immunoSEQ multiplex PCR. Of some 74,000 clones detected, 85% to 90% appear once; the ten largest clones hold about 1%. The specimen was CD4+ or CD8+ T cells sorted from blood, collected in a trial of the OX40 agonist ivuxolimab. Source of these receptors: an adult with an advanced solid tumor such as melanoma, head and neck, liver or kidney cancer.

Here the CDR3 reads CASSSPGGLAGGGSYEQYF. In DNA form, the CDR3 reads TGTGCCAGCAGCTCCCCTGGTGGTCTAGCGGGAGGGGGTTCCTACGAGCAGTACTTC. The chain has TRBV7-2 and TRBJ2-7, with TRBD2 identical over 12 bases. This CDR3 has 19 residues. Unmatched junction bases numbered 14, after V lost 4 bases and J lost 1 base. Germline CDR1 reads SGHTA; CDR2 reads FQGNSA.

The V call is TRBV28, the J call TRBJ1-2; D gene ambiguous. V was trimmed by 6 bases and J by 8 bases, leaving 10 bases between them. The CDR3 is made up of 11 amino acids. Germline V gene lookup returns CDR1 MDHEN and CDR2 SYDVKM. The CDR3 DNA follows: TGTGCCAGCAGGTTGGGGAAAGGCTACACCTTC. The encoded protein is CASRLGKGYTF.

The chain carries TRBV5-4 and TRBJ1-1; TRBD1 agrees at 8 bases. The ends lost 4 bases at V and 1 base at J; junction bases unmatched: 12. Looked up from germline, CDR1 is SGHNT and CDR2 is YYREEE (reference sequence). CDR3 size: 17 residues. This CDR3 reads CASSLKPGTGANTEAFF. The CDR3 DNA follows: TGTGCCAGCAGCCTCAAACCCGGGACAGGAGCGAACACTGAAGCTTTCTTT. The full variable domain, completed using reference TRBV5-4 and TRBJ1-1, is ETGVTQSPTHLIKTRGQQVTLRCSSQSGHNTVSWYQQALGQGPQFIFQYYREEENGRGNFPPRFSGLQFPNYSSELNVNALELDDSALYLCASSLKPGTGANTEAFFGQGTRLTVV.

This rearrangement joins TRBV6-1 to TRBJ1-1; the D gene is possibly TRBD1 (5 bases). V was clipped by 2 bases and J by 5 bases, with 15 bases between them. The germline CDR1 and CDR2 sequences are MNHNS and SASEGT. This CDR3 region has 15 residues. CDR3: CASSEYTGGGTEAFF. The DNA for the CDR3 is TGTGCCAGCAGTGAATATACGGGGGGTGGTACTGAAGCTTTCTTT.

This clone was found once. This sequence joins TRBV29-1 and TRBJ2-3; D remains unclear. Trimming took 2 bases from V and 4 from J, leaving 10 bases between them. The CDR3 is 13 amino acids. Germline V gene lookup returns CDR1 SQVTM and CDR2 ANQGSEA. CDR3 sequence reads: CSVEYLNADTQYF. The CDR3 nucleotides are TGCAGCGTTGAATACCTAAATGCAGATACGCAGTATTTT.

The J gene is TRBJ2-3, the V gene TRBV6-5, with D possibly matching TRBD2 (5 bases). This CDR3 contains 16 residues. Per the germline V gene, CDR1 is MNHEY and CDR2 is SVGAGI. Trimming shortened V by 2 bases and J by 0 bases, and 12 bases separated the two germline ends. The chain's CDR3 is CASSYGHRLSTDTQYF. DNA for the CDR3: TGTGCCAGCAGTTACGGTCACAGACTAAGCACAGATACGCAGTATTTT.

This sequence joins TRBV18 and TRBJ2-7; 8 bases are a match to TRBD2. Looked up from germline, CDR1 is KGHSH and CDR2 is LQKENI. Trimming removed 3 bases from V and 4 bases from J; junction bases left unmatched: 11. This CDR3 comprises 16 residues. CDR3 amino acids: CASSPPSGAGGYEQYF. In DNA, the CDR3 is TGTGCCAGCTCACCCCCCTCGGGGGCGGGGGGTTACGAGCAGTACTTC.

The V gene is TRBV5-5, the J gene TRBJ1-1, with TRBD1 matching over 8 bases. Germline values: CDR1 SGHKS, CDR2 YYEKEE (reference sequence). The V segment lost 4 bases and the J segment 6 bases; nucleotides outside the gene matches: 8. The CDR3 is 14 amino acids. The CDR3 loop reads CASSREQGAAEAFF. The CDR3, as DNA: TGTGCCAGCAGCCGAGAGCAGGGGGCCGCTGAAGCTTTCTTT.

This clone occurred a few times. V gene TRBV28 combines with J gene TRBJ1-1; tentatively, D is TRBD1 (6 bases). CDR1 is MDHEN and CDR2 is SYDVKM in the germline V gene. V dropped 6 bases and J dropped 7 bases, with 21 bases sitting between them. This CDR3 contains 15 residues. The CDR3 nucleotides are TGTGCCAGCAGCTCACAGGGCAGGCGCTTAGGTGAAGCTTTCTTT. Protein sequence: CASSSQGRRLGEAFF.

In this sample, this clone turned up once. The chain is built from TRBV29-1 and TRBJ1-6; D remains ambiguous. Germline loops: CDR1 SQVTM, CDR2 ANQGSEA. The CDR3 runs 13 residues. Trimming shortened V by 5 bases and J by 5 bases, and 10 bases separated the two germline ends. The DNA for the CDR3 is TGCAGCGTTCGGCGCGGGGATAATTCACCCCTCCACTTT. This encodes CSVRRGDNSPLHF.

V and J are TRBV11-2 and TRBJ2-7; 8 bases map to TRBD1. There are 16 residues in the CDR3. The junction had 7 bases not matched to a gene; V was cut back by 0 bases and J by 3 bases. Per the germline V gene, CDR1 is SGHAT and CDR2 is FQNNGV. CDR3 coding DNA: TGTGCCAGCAGCTTAGATTGGATAGGACAGGGCTACGAGCAGTACTTC. It specifies CASSLDWIGQGYEQYF.

The chain is built from TRBV28 and TRBJ1-1; D might be TRBD1 (6 bases). CDR3 length equals 15 residues. V lost 1 base and J lost 0, with 9 bases in between. Germline values: CDR1 MDHEN, CDR2 SYDVKM. CDR3 amino acids: CASSLLGTLNTEAFF. The CDR3 region has the DNA TGTGCCAGCAGTTTATTAGGGACATTGAACACTGAAGCTTTCTTT.

CDR3 residues: CASSLFLAGAGNEQFF. In nucleotides, the CDR3 is TGTGCCAGCAGCCTTTTCCTAGCGGGAGCGGGGAATGAGCAGTTCTTC. The chain employs TRBV14 and TRBJ2-1; TRBD2 matches at 10 bases. The CDR3 extends over 16 amino acids. V was pared by 4 bases and J by 7 bases, with 10 bases of the junction left unmatched. Per germline, CDR1 SGHDN and CDR2 FVKESK.

Only one count was recorded for this clone. The gene calls are TRBV28 and TRBJ1-1; 7 bases are shared with TRBD1. The CDR3 has 13 residues. V lost 8 bases, J lost 8 bases, and 11 bases stayed unmatched. Germline values: CDR1 MDHEN, CDR2 SYDVKM. The CDR3 loop is CASLYPRGQEAFF. Written as DNA, the CDR3 is TGTGCCAGCCTATACCCTAGGGGGCAGGAAGCTTTCTTT.

This chain links TRBV2 with TRBJ1-4; D is perhaps TRBD1 (6 bases). Germline lookup yields CDR1 SNHLY and CDR2 FYNNEI. The CDR3 sequence is 13 residues long. Between the trimmed V and J ends, which lost 8 bases and 1 base, there was a span of 8 bases. CDR3 DNA: TGTGCCAGCCTCAGGGGAACTAATGAAAAACTGTTTTTT. Encoded protein: CASLRGTNEKLFF.